The clone carrying this T cell receptor beta chain came up once. Its antigen is not known. V lost 0 bases to trimming and J lost 2 bases; unmatched junction nucleotides: 10. The CDR3 has 19 amino acids. Germline assignment: CDR1 LGHDT and CDR2 YNNKEL (reference sequence). The source of the sample is a study of T cells in Graves' hyperthyroidism and ophthalmopathy. Study-wide results and caveats: Blood also held most thyroid clonotypes expanded beyond 0.001.

It was considered stable Graves' hyperthyroidism when ophthalmopathy did not progress within 18 months. RNA transcripts served as the template for amplifying TCR beta CDR3 regions. The TCR CDR3 was amplified in a first-round RT-PCR using the HTBI primer set. A single record per CDR3 protein comes from TCRdb applying MiXCR to the multiplex PCR reads. Altogether about 690,000 distinct CDR3 sequences are present, 17% being singletons, with the ten largest covering about 14%. Material for sequencing was blood. The chain has TRBV3-1 and TRBJ2-3, with 11 bases that match TRBD2. This sequence originates from a man aged 45 to 65 with Graves' hyperthyroidism. CDR3 coding DNA: TGTGCCAGCAGCCAAGACCCTACCATTAGCGGGAGGGCCACAGATACGCAGTATTTT. It specifies CASSQDPTISGRATDTQYF.